The 23 T cell receptor beta chains reported below all come from one sample, sequenced in a study of cytotoxic CD8 clonotypes in ibrutinib-treated CLL. Only in-frame clones appear in the TCRdb table, and some are missing; sequencing was by immunoSEQ multiplex PCR. The table shows some 30,000 clones, with 75% to 80% occurring only once. This sample comprised PBMCs, obtained after 36 months of ibrutinib treatment. The source is a human donor with chronic lymphocytic leukemia.

The CDR3 protein is CASSEGGHSSEAFF. The CDR3 DNA sequence: TGCGCCAGCAGTGAGGGGGGGCACTCGTCCGAAGCTTTCTTT. This rearrangement joins TRBV10-2 to TRBJ1-1, with a possible D match to TRBD1 (6 bases). This CDR3 is 14 amino acids long. Germline CDR1 and CDR2: WSHSY and SAAADI. Trimming took off 2 bases at V and 8 bases at J, with 15 bases between the two ends.

V is TRBV28 and J is TRBJ2-7; D remains unclear. Germline assignment: CDR1 MDHEN and CDR2 SYDVKM. The V gene lost 5 bases and the J gene lost 0 bases, with 14 bases spanning the gap. The CDR3 is 15 residues long. Here the CDR3 reads CASSSDLSLSYEQYF. CDR3 bases: TGTGCCAGCAGTAGCGACCTTTCCCTCTCCTACGAGCAGTACTTC.

This clone was counted only a few times. V gene TRBV2 combines with J gene TRBJ1-1; D perhaps matches TRBD1 (5 bases). Germline V gene data show CDR1 as SNHLY and CDR2 as FYNNEI. V was pared by 5 bases and J by 4 bases, with 14 bases between. The length of the CDR3 is 14 residues. CDR3 protein: CASSPQGSTTEAFF. CDR3 coding DNA: TGTGCCAGCAGTCCCCAGGGCAGTACCACTGAAGCTTTCTTT.

The V call is TRBV5-5, the J call TRBJ1-6, with a possible D match to TRBD1 (6 bases). This CDR3 is built from 15 residues. Trimming took off 0 bases at V and 7 bases at J, with 11 bases between the two ends. In germline, CDR1 is SGHKS, CDR2 YYEKEE (reference sequence). The CDR3 nucleotides read TGTGCCAGCAGCTTGGGAATGGGGGCAAATTCACCCCTCCACTTT. Translation: CASSLGMGANSPLHF.

This chain uses TRBV5-6 with TRBJ2-4, with D unclear. The length of the CDR3 is 18 residues. In germline, CDR1 is SGHDT, CDR2 YYEEEE. Trimming stripped 4 bases from V and 0 bases from J, with 20 bases between. CDR3 bases: TGTGCCAGCAGCCTTGTGGATCCTCGATCCCTAGCCAAAAACATTCAGTACTTC. Amino acids: CASSLVDPRSLAKNIQYF.

The V and J genes are TRBV5-1 and TRBJ2-5; D is unclear. Germline CDR1 reads SGHRS; CDR2 reads YFSETQ. Deletions cut 6 bases from V and 5 bases from J, with 14 bases between. The CDR3 covers 13 residues. The CDR3 loop reads CASKFRHGETQYF. As DNA, the CDR3 is TGCGCCAGCAAGTTCCGTCACGGCGAGACCCAGTACTTC.

The chain employs TRBV5-1 and TRBJ2-3, with D unresolved. CDR1 is SGHRS and CDR2 is YFSETQ in the germline V gene. V was shortened by 2 bases and J by 2 bases, with 0 bases between the two germline ends. CDR3 length: 11 amino acids. Written as DNA, the CDR3 is TGCGCCAGCAGCTTCACAGATACGCAGTATTTT. As protein: CASSFTDTQYF.

This clone was seen more than once but under ten times. The chain carries TRBV11-2 and TRBJ1-2; the match to TRBD1 covers 7 bases. CDR1 is SGHAT and CDR2 is FQNNGV in the germline V gene. The CDR3 length is 13 residues. V lost 4 bases to trimming and J lost 8 bases; unmatched junction nucleotides: 7. The CDR3 region has the DNA TGTGCCAGCAGCTCCACAGGGGTAGGGGGCTACACCTTC. It specifies CASSSTGVGGYTF.

The chain joins TRBV19 to TRBJ1-1; D is perhaps TRBD1 (6 bases). The CDR3 is made up of 14 amino acids. The V gene's germline CDR1 is LNHDA and CDR2 SQIVND (reference sequence). V was shortened by 5 bases and J by 5 bases, with 15 bases between the two germline ends. CDR3 region: CASSFDRGGTEAFF. The DNA of the CDR3 is TGTGCCAGTAGTTTCGACCGAGGGGGGACTGAAGCTTTCTTT.

This clone has a single count. The V and J genes are TRBV7-6 and TRBJ1-6, with a possible D match to TRBD1 (5 bases). The CDR3 totals 15 residues. V lost 5 bases and J lost 5, with 13 bases in between. In germline, CDR1 is SGHVS, CDR2 FNYEAQ. CDR3 loop: CASSRGPGDNSPLHF. The CDR3 coding sequence is TGTGCCAGCAGCCGAGGACCGGGGGATAATTCACCCCTCCACTTT.

V and J are TRBV5-1 and TRBJ1-6, with 7 bases that match TRBD1. Germline assignment: CDR1 SGHRS and CDR2 YFSETQ. The CDR3 extends over 16 amino acids. V shed 2 bases and J 7 bases; nucleotides not matched to a gene: 9. The CDR3, as DNA: TGCGCCAGCAGCTTCGAAAGACAGGGACAAAATTCACCCCTCCACTTT. Translation gives CASSFERQGQNSPLHF.

The chain uses TRBV5-1 and TRBJ1-1, with 8 bases fitting TRBD1. The CDR3 covers 15 residues. V shed 7 bases and J 4 bases; nucleotides not matched to a gene: 12. The germline gives CDR1 SGHRS, CDR2 YFSETQ. This CDR3 reads CASENSGGLGTEAFF. As DNA, the CDR3 is TGCGCCAGCGAAAATTCAGGGGGCCTCGGCACTGAAGCTTTCTTT.

This sequence joins TRBV2 and TRBJ2-2; D remains ambiguous. Trimming left V 2 bases short and J 3 bases short, with 10 bases between. CDR1 and CDR2 from the germline V gene are SNHLY and FYNNEI. The CDR3 length is 15 residues. CDR3 nucleotide sequence: TGTGCCAGCAGTGAATTCCCAGGAGACACCGGGGAGCTGTTTTTT. Protein product: CASSEFPGDTGELFF.

The chain couples TRBV4-1 to TRBJ1-3, with a weak D call TRBD1 (5 bases). The CDR3 is 14 residues long. Trimming took 4 bases from V and 8 from J, leaving 15 bases between them. Per germline, CDR1 MGHRA and CDR2 YSYEKL. The CDR3 loop reads CASSLKQGVDTIYF. The CDR3 bases are TGCGCCAGCAGCCTGAAGCAGGGTGTTGACACCATATATTTT.

This chain uses TRBV6-1 with TRBJ2-7, with D maybe TRBD2 (6 bases). Trimming took off 1 base at V and 2 bases at J, with 12 bases between the two ends. Germline CDR1 and CDR2: MNHNS and SASEGT. The CDR3 has 15 residues. CDR3 bases: TGTGCCAGCAGTGAAGTACCGGGACTCACCTACGAGCAGTACTTC. Translation: CASSEVPGLTYEQYF.

J is TRBJ2-5 and V is TRBV5-1; D is uncertain. The CDR3 extends over 15 amino acids. V was cut by 0 bases and J by 4 bases, with 13 bases left in between. Germline V CDR1 and CDR2: SGHRS, YFSETQ. CDR3 nucleotides: TGCGCCAGCAGCTTGGCCGGCACGATAGGAGAGACCCAGTACTTC. It is translated as CASSLAGTIGETQYF.

The chain employs TRBV6-1 and TRBJ2-2; D not resolved. Trimming removed 2 bases at V and 4 bases at J, with 11 bases between. The CDR3 runs 15 residues. Germline V gene lookup returns CDR1 MNHNS and CDR2 SASEGT. The CDR3 nucleotides read TGTGCCAGCAGTGAACCCCCACGCCCCACCGGGGAGCTGTTTTTT. Translation gives CASSEPPRPTGELFF.

This clone was seen a handful of times. This CDR3 reads CASSNLGGYTF. In DNA form, the CDR3 reads TGTGCCAGCAGCAACCTCGGGGGCTACACCTTC. J is TRBJ1-2 and V is TRBV9; unclear D gene. Looked up from germline, CDR1 is SGDLS and CDR2 is YYNGEE. The CDR3 spans 11 residues. The ends were cut back, 4 bases at V and 8 bases at J, with 9 bases in the middle.

This clone has at least ten counts. The chain links TRBV19 to TRBJ2-5; D is unclear. With 5 bases removed from V and 5 bases from J, the gap between germline ends came to 12 bases. CDR1 is LNHDA, CDR2 SQIVND, per germline (reference sequence). This CDR3 is built from 13 residues. CDR3 coding DNA: TGTGCCAGTAGTGTTGATGGCGGTGAGACCCAGTACTTC. This codes for CASSVDGGETQYF.

CDR3 region: CASSRQGPGELFF. For the CDR3, the DNA is TGTGCCAGCAGTCGACAGGGGCCCGGGGAGCTGTTTTTT. The rearrangement links TRBV6-5 to TRBJ2-2; 8 nucleotides line up with TRBD1. After removal of 5 bases from V and 6 bases from J, the junction contained 2 bases not matched to a gene. The CDR3 covers 13 residues. Germline CDR1 is MNHEY and CDR2 is SVGAGI.

The V call is TRBV4-2, the J call TRBJ1-6; no reliable D call. Between the trimmed V and J ends, which lost 0 bases and 5 bases, there was a span of 14 bases. This CDR3 comprises 17 residues. CDR1 LGHNA and CDR2 YNFKEQ come from the germline V gene. The CDR3 sequence is CASSQDFTPADNSPLHF. The CDR3 DNA follows: TGTGCCAGCAGCCAAGATTTTACGCCGGCCGATAATTCACCCCTCCACTTT.

The chain carries TRBV27 and TRBJ2-7, with D possibly matching TRBD1 (5 bases). CDR1 and CDR2 from the germline V gene are MNHEY and SMNVEV (reference sequence). The CDR3 has 13 amino acids. V lost 5 bases to trimming and J lost 0 bases, with 8 bases between them. The CDR3 DNA sequence: TGTGCCAGCAGTATGACAGCCTCCTACGAGCAGTACTTC. Translation: CASSMTASYEQYF.

The rearrangement uses TRBV7-9 and TRBJ1-4; tentatively, D is TRBD1 (5 bases). V gave up 5 bases and J gave up 3 bases, with 19 bases separating them. The CDR3 is 17 amino acids. Germline V lookup: CDR1 SEHNR, CDR2 FQNEAQ (reference sequence). CDR3 sequence (DNA): TGTGCCAGCAGCGCTTGGGACCTAGACGGGGCTAATGAAAAACTGTTTTTT. As protein: CASSAWDLDGANEKLFF.